This T cell receptor beta chain was sequenced during a study of OX40 agonist ivuxolimab in advanced cancers. Study information: Three individuals attained partial responses, comprising one hepatocellular carcinoma case and two cutaneous melanoma cases.

Findings and limits, study-wide: Expanded peripheral T-cell antigen specificity went undetermined. Within 6 weeks, CD4+ and CD8+ blood T cells expanded clonally at 0.1 to 3.0 mg/kg.

The V end lost 4 bases, the J end lost 7 bases, and 20 bases lay between the germline ends. The CDR3 is 16 amino acids. Germline lookup yields CDR1 ENHRY and CDR2 SYGVKD. Any history of autoimmune disease or systemic immunosuppression disqualified patients. Produced via immunoSEQ multiplex PCR; TCRdb's table is partial and in-frame only. The sample shows about 45,000 clones, 75% to 85% of them seen only once. Concerning this clone itself: The antigen remains undetermined.

The TCR comes from an adult with an advanced solid tumor such as melanoma, head and neck, liver or kidney cancer. The sequencing here drew on CD4+ or CD8+ T cells sorted from blood, taken in a trial of the OX40 agonist ivuxolimab. The chain couples TRBV10-3 to TRBJ1-5; no definite D call. The CDR3 spells CAISGGGAAGGQPQHF. The CDR3, as DNA: TGTGCCATCAGTGGCGGAGGCGCGGCGGGAGGGCAGCCCCAGCATTTT.